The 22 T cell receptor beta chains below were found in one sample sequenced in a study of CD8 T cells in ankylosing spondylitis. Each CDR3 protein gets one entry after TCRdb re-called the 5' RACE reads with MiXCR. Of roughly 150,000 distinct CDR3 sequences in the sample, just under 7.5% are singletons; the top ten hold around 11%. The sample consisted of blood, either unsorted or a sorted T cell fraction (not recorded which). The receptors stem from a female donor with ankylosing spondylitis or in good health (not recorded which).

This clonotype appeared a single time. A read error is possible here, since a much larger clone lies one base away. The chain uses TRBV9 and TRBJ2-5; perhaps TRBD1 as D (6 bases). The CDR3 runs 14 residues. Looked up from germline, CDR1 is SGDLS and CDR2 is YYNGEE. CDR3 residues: CSSSPQGEGGTQYF. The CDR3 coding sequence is TGTTCCAGCAGCCCACAAGGGGAAGGGGGGACCCAGTACTTC.

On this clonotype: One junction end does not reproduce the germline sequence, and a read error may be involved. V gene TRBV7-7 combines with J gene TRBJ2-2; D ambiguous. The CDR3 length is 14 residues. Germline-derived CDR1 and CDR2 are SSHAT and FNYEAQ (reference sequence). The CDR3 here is CASSPPRSTGELFF. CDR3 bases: TGTGCTAGCAGCCCCCCGCGCAGCACCGGGGAGCTGTTTTTT.

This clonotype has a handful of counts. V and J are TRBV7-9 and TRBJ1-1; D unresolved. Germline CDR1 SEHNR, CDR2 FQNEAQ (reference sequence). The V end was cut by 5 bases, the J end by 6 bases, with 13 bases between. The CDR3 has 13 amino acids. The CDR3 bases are TGTGCCAGCAGCCCCATGAGGGCACCTGAAGCTTTCTTT. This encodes CASSPMRAPEAFF.

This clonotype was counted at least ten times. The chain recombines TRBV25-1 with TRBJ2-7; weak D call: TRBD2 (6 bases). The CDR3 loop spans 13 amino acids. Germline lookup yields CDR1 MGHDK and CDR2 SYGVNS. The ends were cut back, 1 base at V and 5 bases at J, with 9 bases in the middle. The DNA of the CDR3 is TGTGCCAGCAGTGAATTCGGCGGGAACGAGCAGTACTTC. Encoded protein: CASSEFGGNEQYF.

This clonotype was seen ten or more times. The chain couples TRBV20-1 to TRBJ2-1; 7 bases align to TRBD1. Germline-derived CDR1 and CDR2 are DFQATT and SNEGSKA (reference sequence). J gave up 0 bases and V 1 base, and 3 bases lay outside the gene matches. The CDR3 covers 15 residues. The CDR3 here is CSARARDSSYNEQFF. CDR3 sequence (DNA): TGCAGTGCTAGAGCTCGGGACAGCTCCTACAATGAGCAGTTCTTC.

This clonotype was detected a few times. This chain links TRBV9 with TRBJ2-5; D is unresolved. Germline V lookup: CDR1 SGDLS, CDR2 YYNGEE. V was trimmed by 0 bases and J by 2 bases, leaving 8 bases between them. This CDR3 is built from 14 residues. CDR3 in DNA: TGTGCCAGCAGCGTAGGTTTAGGGCAAGAGACCCAGTACTTC. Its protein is CASSVGLGQETQYF.

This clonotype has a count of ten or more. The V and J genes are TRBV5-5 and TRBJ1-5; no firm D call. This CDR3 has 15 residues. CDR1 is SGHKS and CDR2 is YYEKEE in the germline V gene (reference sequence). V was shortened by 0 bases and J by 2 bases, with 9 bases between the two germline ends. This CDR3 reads CASSLDLWGNQPQHF. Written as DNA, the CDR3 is TGTGCCAGCAGCTTGGACCTCTGGGGCAATCAGCCCCAGCATTTT.

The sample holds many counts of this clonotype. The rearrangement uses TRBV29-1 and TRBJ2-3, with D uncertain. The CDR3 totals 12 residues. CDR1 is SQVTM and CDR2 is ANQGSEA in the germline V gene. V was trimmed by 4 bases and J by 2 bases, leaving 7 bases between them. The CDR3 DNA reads TGCAGCGTTGGAGCTTTCACAGATACGCAGTATTTT. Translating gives CSVGAFTDTQYF.

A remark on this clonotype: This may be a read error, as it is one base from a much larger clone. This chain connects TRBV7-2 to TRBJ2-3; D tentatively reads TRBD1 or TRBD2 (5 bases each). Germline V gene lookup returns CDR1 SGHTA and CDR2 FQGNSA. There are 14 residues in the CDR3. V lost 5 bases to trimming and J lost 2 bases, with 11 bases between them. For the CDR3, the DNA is TGTGCCAGCAGCCGACACGGGACCACAGATACGCAGTATTTT. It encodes CASSRHGTTDTQYF.

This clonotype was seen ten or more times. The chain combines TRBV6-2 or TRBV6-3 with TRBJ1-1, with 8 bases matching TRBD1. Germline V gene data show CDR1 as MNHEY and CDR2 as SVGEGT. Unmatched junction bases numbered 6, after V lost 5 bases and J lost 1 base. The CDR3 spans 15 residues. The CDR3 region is CASSVGGQENTEAFF. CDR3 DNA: TGTGCCAGCAGTGTTGGGGGACAGGAGAACACTGAAGCTTTCTTT.

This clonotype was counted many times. The CDR3, as DNA: TGTGCCAGCAGAGGACTAGGGGACACCGGGGAGCTGTTTTTT. This gives the protein CASRGLGDTGELFF. This chain connects TRBV5-5 to TRBJ2-2, with TRBD2 identical over 7 bases. Looked up from germline, CDR1 is SGHKS and CDR2 is YYEKEE (reference sequence). CDR3 length equals 14 residues. J lost 3 bases, V lost 5 bases, and 4 bases had no gene match.

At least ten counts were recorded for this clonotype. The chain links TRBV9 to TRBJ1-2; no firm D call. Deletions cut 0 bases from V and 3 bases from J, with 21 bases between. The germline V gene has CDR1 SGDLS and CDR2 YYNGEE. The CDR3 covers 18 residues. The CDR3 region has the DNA TGTGCCAGCAGCGTAGGGTGGAAAGGCCCTCTTTTAGACTATGGCTACACCTTC. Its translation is CASSVGWKGPLLDYGYTF. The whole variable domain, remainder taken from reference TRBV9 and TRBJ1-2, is DSGVTQTPKHLITATGQRVTLRCSPRSGDLSVYWYQQSLDQGLQFLIQYYNGEERAKGNILERFSAQQFPDLHSELNLSSLELGDSALYFCASSVGWKGPLLDYGYTFGSGTRLTVV.

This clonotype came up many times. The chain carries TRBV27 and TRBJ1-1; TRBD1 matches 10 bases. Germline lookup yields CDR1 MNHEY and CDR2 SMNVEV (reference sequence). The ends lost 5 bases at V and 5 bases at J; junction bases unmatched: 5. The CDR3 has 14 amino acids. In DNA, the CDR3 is TGTGCCAGCAGTGGGACAGGGGTTTTGACTGAAGCTTTCTTT. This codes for CASSGTGVLTEAFF.

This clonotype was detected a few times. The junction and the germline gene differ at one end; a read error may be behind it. CDR3 in amino acids: CASSRQGLETQYF. Written as DNA, the CDR3 is TGTGCTAGCAGCCGACAGGGGTTGGAGACCCAGTACTTC. The chain is built from TRBV7-7 and TRBJ2-5; TRBD1 agrees at 8 bases. CDR3 size: 13 residues. The germline V gene has CDR1 SSHAT and CDR2 FNYEAQ (reference sequence).

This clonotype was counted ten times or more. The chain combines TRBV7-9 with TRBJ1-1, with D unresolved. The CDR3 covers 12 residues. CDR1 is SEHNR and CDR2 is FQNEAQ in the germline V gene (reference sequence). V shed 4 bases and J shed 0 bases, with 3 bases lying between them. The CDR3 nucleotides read TGTGCCAGCAGCTCAGTGAACACTGAAGCTTTCTTT. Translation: CASSSVNTEAFF.

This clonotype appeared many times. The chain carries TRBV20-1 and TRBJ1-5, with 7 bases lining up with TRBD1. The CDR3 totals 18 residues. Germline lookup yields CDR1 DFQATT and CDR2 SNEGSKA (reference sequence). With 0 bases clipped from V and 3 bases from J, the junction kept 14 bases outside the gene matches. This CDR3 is CSARDGSPGQDYNQPQHF. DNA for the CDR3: TGCAGTGCTAGAGATGGGTCCCCTGGACAGGACTACAATCAGCCCCAGCATTTT.

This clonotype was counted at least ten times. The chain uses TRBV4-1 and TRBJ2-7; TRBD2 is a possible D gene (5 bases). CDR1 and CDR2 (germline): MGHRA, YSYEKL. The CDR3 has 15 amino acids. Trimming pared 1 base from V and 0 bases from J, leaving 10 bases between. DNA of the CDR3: TGCGCCAGCAGCCAAGGACGGGGAAGCTCCTACGAGCAGTACTTC. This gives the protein CASSQGRGSSYEQYF.

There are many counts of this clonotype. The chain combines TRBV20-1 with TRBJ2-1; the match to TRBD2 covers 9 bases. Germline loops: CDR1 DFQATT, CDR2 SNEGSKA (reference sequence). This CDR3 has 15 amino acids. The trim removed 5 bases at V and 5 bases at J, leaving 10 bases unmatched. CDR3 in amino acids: CSAHLSGGWNNEQFF. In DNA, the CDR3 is TGCAGTGCTCACTTAAGCGGGGGGTGGAACAATGAGCAGTTCTTC.

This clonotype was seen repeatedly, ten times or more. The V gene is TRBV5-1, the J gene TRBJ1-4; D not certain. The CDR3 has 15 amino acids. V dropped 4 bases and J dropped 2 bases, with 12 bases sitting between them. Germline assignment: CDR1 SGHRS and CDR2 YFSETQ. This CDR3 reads CASSPPGGTNEKLFF. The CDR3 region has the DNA TGCGCCAGCAGCCCTCCCGGCGGGACTAATGAAAAACTGTTTTTT.

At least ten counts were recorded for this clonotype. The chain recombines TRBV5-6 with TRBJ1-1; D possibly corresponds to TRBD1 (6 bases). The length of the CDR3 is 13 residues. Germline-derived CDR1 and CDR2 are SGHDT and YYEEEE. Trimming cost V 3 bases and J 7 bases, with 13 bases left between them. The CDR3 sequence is CASSSMEGGEAFF. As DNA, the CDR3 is TGTGCCAGCAGCTCGATGGAGGGGGGTGAAGCTTTCTTT.

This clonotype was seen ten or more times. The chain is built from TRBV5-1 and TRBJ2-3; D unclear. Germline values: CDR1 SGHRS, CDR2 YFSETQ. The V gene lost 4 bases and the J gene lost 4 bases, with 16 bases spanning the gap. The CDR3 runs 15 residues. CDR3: CASSPALFGADTQYF. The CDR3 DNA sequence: TGCGCCAGCAGCCCCGCCCTATTCGGAGCAGATACGCAGTATTTT.

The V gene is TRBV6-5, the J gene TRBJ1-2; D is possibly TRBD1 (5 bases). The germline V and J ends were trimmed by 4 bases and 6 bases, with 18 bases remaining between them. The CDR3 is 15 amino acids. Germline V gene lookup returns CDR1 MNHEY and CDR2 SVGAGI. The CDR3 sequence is CASSLGTSVVNGYTF. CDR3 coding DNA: TGTGCCAGCAGTTTAGGGACCTCCGTGGTGAATGGCTACACCTTC.